Below are 21 T cell receptor beta chains sequenced from a single sample in a study of metastatic and nonmetastatic thyroid tumors. TCRdb re-processed the PCR reads through MiXCR. The sample lists fewer than 35,000 clones, about a fifth occurring once. Every patient underwent thyroid surgery untreated. Input material: tumor tissue. The receptor source for this set is a male donor with papillary thyroid cancer or a benign thyroid nodule (not recorded which). Some clones in this sample may be carry-over from other donors' samples.

Sample share makes this clone medium-sized. This chain connects TRBV6-1 to TRBJ2-7, with 11 bases aligning to TRBD2. V lost 4 bases to trimming and J lost 3 bases; unmatched junction nucleotides: 8. Per germline, CDR1 MNHNS and CDR2 SASEGT. The CDR3 sequence is 16 residues long. The CDR3 sequence: CASSGGLAEVVYEQYF. The DNA for the CDR3 is TGTGCCAGCAGTGGGGGACTAGCGGAGGTCGTCTACGAGCAGTACTTC.

The chain combines TRBV11-2 with TRBJ2-1; D uncertain. V lost 5 bases and J 9 bases, leaving 20 bases between the germline ends. CDR3 length: 15 amino acids. Per the germline V gene, CDR1 is SGHAT and CDR2 is FQNNGV. Here the CDR3 DNA reads TGTGCCAGCAGCCCGTCCGTACCGTCGGCAGGTGAGCAGTTCTTC. Translation: CASSPSVPSAGEQFF.

V gene TRBV18 combines with J gene TRBJ1-2; 7 bases line up with TRBD1. Per the germline V gene, CDR1 is KGHSH and CDR2 is LQKENI. This CDR3 region has 16 residues. J was trimmed by 5 bases and V by 3 bases; bases with no gene match: 12. As DNA, the CDR3 is TGTGCCAGCTCACCTTTAGGACAGGCGTATCAGTATGGCTACACCTTC. Translated, it gives CASSPLGQAYQYGYTF.

V is TRBV9 and J is TRBJ2-2; maybe TRBD2 (7 bases). The ends were cut back, 2 bases at V and 10 bases at J, with 18 bases in the middle. This CDR3 has 15 residues. Germline CDR1 reads SGDLS; CDR2 reads YYNGEE. CDR3 bases: TGTGCCAGCAGCGTTGGAGGGGGGGCAGGGCAGGAGCTGTTTTTT. Translated: CASSVGGGAGQELFF.

This clone came up many times. The V and J genes are TRBV19 and TRBJ1-4, with 8 bases fitting TRBD1. The CDR3 runs 14 residues. V was clipped by 6 bases and J by 8 bases; unmatched bases: 8. Germline V CDR1 and CDR2: LNHDA, SQIVND (reference sequence). CDR3 sequence: CASSADRGREKLFF. The CDR3 nucleotides read TGTGCCAGTAGCGCTGACAGGGGAAGAGAAAAACTGTTTTTT. The complete variable domain, with remaining parts taken from reference TRBV19 and TRBJ1-4, reads DGGITQSPKYLFRKEGQNVTLSCEQNLNHDAMYWYRQDPGQGLRLIYYSQIVNDFQKGDIAEGYSVSREKKESFPLTVTSAQKNPTAFYLCASSADRGREKLFFGSGTQLSVL.

This clone was observed many times. The rearrangement joins TRBV27 to TRBJ2-5; TRBD2 aligns across 12 bases. This CDR3 is built from 17 residues. The junction had 8 bases not matched to a gene; V was cut back by 3 bases and J by 3 bases. Per the germline V gene, CDR1 is MNHEY and CDR2 is SMNVEV (reference sequence). In DNA, the CDR3 is TGTGCCAGCAGTTTCCCGACTAGCGGGGGAAGGGAAGAGACCCAGTACTTC. Its translation is CASSFPTSGGREETQYF.

J is TRBJ2-1 and V is TRBV6-6, with 9 bases identical to TRBD1. V trimming: 5 bases; J trimming: 6 bases; junction bases outside the gene matches: 14. This CDR3 is built from 17 residues. Per the germline V gene, CDR1 is MNHNY and CDR2 is SVGAGI (reference sequence). As DNA, the CDR3 is TGTGCCAGCAGTCCCCCCCCCGGGACAGGGAAGTCCAATGAGCAGTTCTTC. Amino acids: CASSPPPGTGKSNEQFF.

This clone is medium-sized in the sample. The chain links TRBV6-2 or TRBV6-3 to TRBJ2-1, with D tentatively TRBD2 (6 bases). The CDR3 sequence is 15 residues long. Trimming stripped 5 bases from V and 7 bases from J, with 18 bases between. Germline assignment: CDR1 MNHEY and CDR2 SVGEGT. The chain's CDR3 is CASSPLGGAGNEQFF. CDR3 nucleotide sequence: TGTGCCAGCAGTCCCTTGGGGGGAGCCGGTAATGAGCAGTTCTTC.

This clone was seen at least ten times. The chain couples TRBV3-1 to TRBJ2-1; tentatively, D is TRBD2 (5 bases). Per germline, CDR1 LGHDT and CDR2 YNNKEL (reference sequence). V lost 4 bases, J lost 0 bases, and 16 bases lay in between. This CDR3 comprises 17 residues. CDR3 sequence (DNA): TGTGCCAGCAGCCTCGATGTCAGCGGTAGCTCCTACAATGAGCAGTTCTTC. This gives the protein CASSLDVSGSSYNEQFF.

The chain couples TRBV5-6 to TRBJ2-6; 9 bases are shared with TRBD1. The J segment lost 5 bases and the V segment lost 7 bases, leaving 13 bases of the junction unmatched. The CDR3 sequence is 17 residues long. Germline CDR1 reads SGHDT; CDR2 reads YYEEEE. CDR3 bases: TGTGCCAGCTACCTGGACAGGGGATTGTCCTGGGCCAACGTCCTGACTTTC. It yields the protein CASYLDRGLSWANVLTF.

This clone was recorded many times. The chain has TRBV4-1 and TRBJ2-3; 7 bases map to TRBD2. There are 15 residues in the CDR3. V lost 7 bases and J lost 6; bases outside the gene matches: 13. Germline V lookup: CDR1 MGHRA, CDR2 YSYEKL. For the CDR3, the DNA is TGCGCCAGCACCCGATTAAGCGGGGCCGCGGATACGCAGTATTTT. Protein sequence: CASTRLSGAADTQYF.

The rearrangement uses TRBV18 and TRBJ2-7; D may be TRBD1 or TRBD2 (5 bases each). V lost 6 bases and J lost 7, with 13 bases in between. The CDR3 length is 12 residues. Germline V lookup: CDR1 KGHSH, CDR2 LQKENI. The chain's CDR3 is CASSRDLLEQYF. Here the CDR3 DNA reads TGTGCCAGCTCGAGGGACCTGCTGGAGCAGTACTTC.

J is TRBJ2-5 and V is TRBV6-1, with a possible D match to TRBD1 (6 bases). The CDR3 totals 13 residues. V was pared by 8 bases and J by 5 bases, with 15 bases between. Germline values: CDR1 MNHNS, CDR2 SASEGT. CDR3 in DNA: TGTGCCAGCTTTGGACAGTGGGGGGAGACCCAGTACTTC. As protein: CASFGQWGETQYF.

This chain links TRBV9 with TRBJ2-3; the D is unclear. Germline assignment: CDR1 SGDLS and CDR2 YYNGEE. The V and J ends lost 0 bases and 2 bases respectively, with 16 bases between them. This CDR3 region has 17 residues. CDR3 sequence (DNA): TGTGCCAGCAGCGTAGGTCTCGTCGGCTACCACACAGATACGCAGTATTTT. This codes for CASSVGLVGYHTDTQYF. Full variable domain (missing parts from reference TRBV9 and TRBJ2-3): DSGVTQTPKHLITATGQRVTLRCSPRSGDLSVYWYQQSLDQGLQFLIQYYNGEERAKGNILERFSAQQFPDLHSELNLSSLELGDSALYFCASSVGLVGYHTDTQYFGPGTRLTVL.

Details on this clone: One junction end disagrees with the germline gene, perhaps due to a read error. The genes are TRBV7-8 and TRBJ1-1; unclear D gene. CDR3 length equals 14 residues. In germline, CDR1 is SGHVS, CDR2 FQNEAQ. Written as DNA, the CDR3 is TGTGCCAGCAGCTTAGCTGACCTTGGGTCTGAAGATTTCTTT. Protein sequence: CASSLADLGSEDFF.

The table lists this clone with many counts. The rearrangement joins TRBV27 to TRBJ1-1, with D possibly being TRBD1 (5 bases). Looked up from germline, CDR1 is MNHEY and CDR2 is SMNVEV (reference sequence). V was trimmed by 7 bases and J by 0 bases, leaving 9 bases between them. This CDR3 has 13 residues. The CDR3 loop is CASKTAMNTEAFF. CDR3 DNA sequence: TGTGCCAGCAAGACAGCCATGAACACTGAAGCTTTCTTT.

This clone appeared many times. The chain carries TRBV3-1 and TRBJ1-5; no reliable D call. The CDR3 totals 13 residues. The germline V gene has CDR1 LGHDT and CDR2 YNNKEL (reference sequence). Trimming removed 8 bases from V and 6 bases from J, with 14 bases in between. The CDR3 region has the DNA TGTGCCAGCGCCCCACGGTTGAGTCAGCCCCAGCATTTT. Amino acids: CASAPRLSQPQHF.

This clone was recorded many times. The V and J genes are TRBV29-1 and TRBJ1-2; 7 bases agree with TRBD1. The length of the CDR3 is 14 residues. Germline lookup yields CDR1 SQVTM and CDR2 ANQGSEA. The trim removed 4 bases at V and 8 bases at J, leaving 13 bases unmatched. This chain's CDR3 is CSVVKGQRKEGYTF. The CDR3 bases are TGCAGCGTTGTAAAGGGACAGAGGAAAGAAGGCTACACCTTC.

This clone is termed medium-sized. The rearrangement links TRBV6-2 or TRBV6-3 to TRBJ2-3; 7 bases are shared with TRBD2. J was trimmed by 12 bases and V by 4 bases; bases with no gene match: 7. The germline V gene has CDR1 MNHEY and CDR2 SVGEGT. This CDR3 is built from 12 residues. The CDR3 DNA reads TGTGCCAGCAGTTCCGAAGCGGGGCGCCAGTATTTT. Residues: CASSSEAGRQYF.

Ten or more counts support this clone. At the DNA level, this CDR3 is encoded by other sequences in the same sample as well. The rearrangement uses TRBV25-1 and TRBJ1-6; D call uncertain. This CDR3 is 14 amino acids long. The germline CDR1 and CDR2 sequences are MGHDK and SYGVNS. Trimming left V 6 bases short and J 0 bases short, with 6 bases between. This CDR3 is CASRGNSYNSPLHF. DNA of the CDR3: TGTGCCAGCAGAGGGAACTCCTATAATTCACCCCTCCACTTT.

The rearrangement links TRBV27 to TRBJ1-6; TRBD1 matches at 9 bases. The V gene end was trimmed by 2 bases and the J gene end by 9 bases; junction bases not matched to a gene: 2. The germline V gene has CDR1 MNHEY and CDR2 SMNVEV (reference sequence). CDR3 length equals 14 residues. CDR3 protein: CASSLAQGASPLHF. CDR3 sequence (DNA): TGTGCCAGCAGTTTAGCACAGGGGGCTTCACCCCTCCACTTT.